This TCR beta chain is from a study of T cells in Graves' hyperthyroidism and ophthalmopathy. TCR beta CDR3 regions were amplified from RNA. RT-PCR in the first round (using the HTBI primer set) targeted the TCR CDR3. TCRdb processed the multiplex PCR reads anew with MiXCR; each CDR3 protein has one entry. The repertoire includes roughly 500,000 distinct CDR3 sequences, roughly 15% of them detected once, and 25% to 30% sits in the top ten. With respect to this clonotype: Its antigen is not identified. Compared with germline, one end of the junction differs, possibly owing to a read error.

Notes on the study in general: Within blood appeared most thyroid clonotypes that had expanded above 0.001.

Germline V lookup: CDR1 SGHNT, CDR2 YYREEE (reference sequence). This CDR3 is built from 16 residues. Diagnostic decisions used clinical symptoms, serum thyroxine and TRAb, thyroid ultrasound and orbital computed tomography. This sequence joins TRBV5-4 and TRBJ2-7; 7 bases match TRBD2. The sequence derives from a woman in her thirties with Graves' ophthalmopathy. The specimen sequenced was blood. The CDR3 nucleotides are TGTGCCAGCGGCTTGGGAGTCGCGGGAGTTCGGGACGAGCAGTACTTC. Translating it yields CASGLGVAGVRDEQYF.